The 20 T cell receptor beta chains reported below all come from one sample, sequenced in a study of shared clonotypes between healthy human individuals. TCRdb's table, derived via immunoSEQ multiplex PCR, lists solely in-frame clones and lacks some. The data hold approximately 2.3 million clones, with approximately 95% observed a single time. The sample comprised naive CD4+ T cells from PBMCs. Subset indicated: CD45RA+ positively selected. The receptors were sampled from a man aged 18 to 29 in good health. Some clones in this sample may be carry-over from other donors' samples.

The rearrangement joins TRBV19 to TRBJ2-5; the match to TRBD1 covers 7 bases. Losses at the gene ends were 6 bases for V and 0 bases for J; bases not matched to a gene: 1. This CDR3 is 13 amino acids long. Germline CDR1 is LNHDA and CDR2 is SQIVND (reference sequence). The CDR3 bases are TGTGCCAGTAGGGGGACAGACCAAGAGACCCAGTACTTC. As protein: CASRGTDQETQYF.

The V call is TRBV15, the J call TRBJ1-2; the D is unclear. Germline V gives CDR1 LNHNV, CDR2 YYDKDF (reference sequence). CDR3 length equals 12 residues. V lost 1 base and J lost 8, with 8 bases in between. CDR3 sequence: CATSRGQTGYTF. DNA of the CDR3: TGTGCCACCAGCAGAGGTCAGACGGGCTACACCTTC.

This chain links TRBV7-9 with TRBJ1-1; D is possibly TRBD1 (5 bases). Trimming pared 5 bases from V and 4 bases from J, leaving 14 bases between. The CDR3 totals 14 residues. Germline values: CDR1 SEHNR, CDR2 FQNEAQ (reference sequence). CDR3 in amino acids: CASSMGGDSTEAFF. DNA of the CDR3: TGTGCCAGCAGCATGGGTGGGGACTCCACTGAAGCTTTCTTT.

The chain has TRBV5-3 and TRBJ2-2, with 14 bases matching TRBD2. TRBV5-3 is sorted into the ORF group, with uncertain function. V shed 7 bases, J shed 6 bases, and the junction held 8 bases outside the gene matches. This CDR3 comprises 16 residues. DNA for the CDR3: TGTGCCAGAGGGGGACTAGCGGGAGAAAGGGCCGGGGAGCTGTTTTTT. Translating it yields CARGGLAGERAGELFF.

The chain combines TRBV11-2 with TRBJ2-5; TRBD2 matches 9 bases. CDR1 is SGHAT, CDR2 FQNNGV, per germline. The trim removed 3 bases at V and 5 bases at J, leaving 4 bases unmatched. The CDR3 contains 14 residues. CDR3 nucleotide sequence: TGTGCCAGCAGCTTTAGCGGGGGAGGCGAGACCCAGTACTTC. Translation: CASSFSGGGETQYF.

This clone was seen once. The chain has TRBV5-6 and TRBJ2-3; TRBD2 is a possible D gene (5 bases). Germline loops: CDR1 SGHDT, CDR2 YYEEEE. This CDR3 contains 13 residues. Trimming shortened V by 6 bases and J by 7 bases, and 15 bases separated the two germline ends. The CDR3 here is CASTDRGINTQYF. The CDR3 DNA reads as TGTGCCAGCACTGATCGGGGTATCAATACGCAGTATTTT.

This clone has just a few counts. V usage is TRBV7-9 and J usage is TRBJ1-2; D call uncertain. CDR1 SEHNR and CDR2 FQNEAQ come from the germline V gene (reference sequence). The CDR3 is 13 residues long. V lost 5 bases, J lost 7 bases, and 14 bases lay in between. The CDR3 loop is CASSAAGGSGYTF. CDR3 nucleotides: TGTGCCAGCAGCGCGGCGGGAGGGTCTGGCTACACCTTC.

This rearrangement joins TRBV7-7 to TRBJ1-1, with unresolved D. With 1 base removed from V and 0 bases from J, the gap between germline ends came to 3 bases. Germline lookup yields CDR1 SSHAT and CDR2 FNYEAQ (reference sequence). CDR3 length: 13 amino acids. The CDR3 sequence is CASSLELNTEAFF. The CDR3 DNA sequence: TGTGCCAGCAGCTTAGAGCTGAACACTGAAGCTTTCTTT.

The chain combines TRBV6-5 with TRBJ2-7; 8 nucleotides line up with TRBD1. CDR1 and CDR2 (germline): MNHEY, SVGAGI. The CDR3 runs to 12 residues. Germline trimming cut 7 bases from V and 5 bases from J; bases unmatched to any gene: 4. The CDR3 sequence is CASTGGWNEQYF. The CDR3 bases are TGTGCCAGCACAGGGGGCTGGAACGAGCAGTACTTC.

This chain uses TRBV9 with TRBJ2-3; D possibly corresponds to TRBD2 (5 bases). V lost 0 bases, J lost 0 bases, and 11 bases lay in between. The V gene's germline CDR1 is SGDLS and CDR2 YYNGEE. This CDR3 has 16 residues. The CDR3 coding sequence is TGTGCCAGCAGCGTAGGTGAGTGGGAGAGCACAGATACGCAGTATTTT. Its protein product is CASSVGEWESTDTQYF.

The chain couples TRBV18 to TRBJ2-3, with TRBD2 identical over 7 bases. The CDR3 is made up of 12 amino acids. Germline-derived CDR1 and CDR2 are KGHSH and LQKENI. The V gene end was trimmed by 3 bases and the J gene end by 7 bases; junction bases not matched to a gene: 1. CDR3 amino acids: CASSPGRHTQYF. Here the CDR3 DNA reads TGTGCCAGCTCACCCGGGAGGCATACGCAGTATTTT. Full variable domain (remainder filled in from reference TRBV18 and TRBJ2-3): NAGVMQNPRHLVRRRGQEARLRCSPMKGHSHVYWYRQLPEEGLKFMVYLQKENIIDESGMPKERFSAEFPKEGPSILRIQQVVRGDSAAYFCASSPGRHTQYFGPGTRLTVL.

The genes are TRBV5-1 and TRBJ2-2, with unresolved D. Trimming took 4 bases from V and 7 from J, leaving 11 bases between them. The V gene's germline CDR1 is SGHRS and CDR2 YFSETQ. The CDR3 consists of 13 residues. CDR3 sequence: CASSLGRVGELFF. The CDR3 DNA reads as TGCGCCAGCAGCCTGGGCCGGGTCGGGGAGCTGTTTTTT. Complete variable domain (other parts from reference TRBV5-1 and TRBJ2-2): KAGVTQTPRYLIKTRGQQVTLSCSPISGHRSVSWYQQTPGQGLQFLFEYFSETQRNKGNFPGRFSGRQFSNSRSEMNVSTLELGDSALYLCASSLGRVGELFFGEGSRLTVL.

The chain recombines TRBV7-2 with TRBJ1-2; D gene ambiguous. There are 15 residues in the CDR3. CDR1 and CDR2 (germline): SGHTA, FQGNSA. Trimming stripped 4 bases from V and 0 bases from J, with 12 bases between. Here the CDR3 DNA reads TGTGCCAGCAGCTCGCAACTGGCGGCTAACTATGGCTACACCTTC. Residues: CASSSQLAANYGYTF.

The genes are TRBV19 and TRBJ2-1; D remains ambiguous. The germline V gene encodes CDR1 LNHDA and CDR2 SQIVND (reference sequence). Trimming removed 6 bases at V and 4 bases at J, with 16 bases between. This CDR3 region has 15 residues. The chain's CDR3 is CASSFRVPSYNEQFF. In DNA form, the CDR3 reads TGTGCCAGTAGCTTCCGGGTCCCATCTTACAATGAGCAGTTCTTC.

The V call is TRBV10-3, the J call TRBJ2-3, with D maybe TRBD2 (6 bases). With 5 bases removed from V and 4 bases from J, the gap between germline ends came to 10 bases. The CDR3 has 13 residues. Germline V CDR1 and CDR2: ENHRY, SYGVKD. The CDR3 bases are TGTGCCATCAGTCGGGGGTTGGCAGATACGCAGTATTTT. It translates to CAISRGLADTQYF.

This rearrangement joins TRBV30 to TRBJ2-5, with a possible D match to TRBD1 (6 bases). The CDR3 has 14 amino acids. The germline CDR1 and CDR2 sequences are GTSNPN and SVGIG (reference sequence). V lost 2 bases to trimming and J lost 5 bases, with 15 bases between them. This CDR3 reads CAWSKGVTHETQYF. The CDR3 nucleotides are TGTGCCTGGAGTAAGGGGGTGACACACGAGACCCAGTACTTC.

CDR3 DNA: TGTGCCAGCAGTTTCGACAGGGGGCGCGAAAAACTGTTTTTT. Protein sequence: CASSFDRGREKLFF. The V call is TRBV28, the J call TRBJ1-4; 10 bases agree with TRBD1. The V gene's germline CDR1 is MDHEN and CDR2 SYDVKM. The CDR3 spans 14 residues. J was trimmed by 8 bases and V by 3 bases; bases with no gene match: 3.

The rearrangement links TRBV7-9 to TRBJ2-4; D uncertain. The CDR3 runs 15 residues. Germline values: CDR1 SEHNR, CDR2 FQNEAQ (reference sequence). Trimming left V 3 bases short and J 2 bases short, with 11 bases between. The CDR3 is CASSLARVTKNIQYF. The CDR3 DNA reads TGTGCCAGCAGCTTGGCACGAGTGACCAAAAACATTCAGTACTTC.

This rearrangement joins TRBV28 to TRBJ1-5; possible D gene TRBD1, 6 bases. V was trimmed by 6 bases and J by 4 bases, leaving 19 bases between them. CDR3 length: 16 residues. CDR1 and CDR2 (germline): MDHEN, SYDVKM. The CDR3 nucleotides are TGTGCCAGCAGCCAGAGCCTACAGGGAGGGAATCAGCCCCAGCATTTT. Translating it yields CASSQSLQGGNQPQHF. Full variable domain (rest looked up from reference TRBV28 and TRBJ1-5): DVKVTQSSRYLVKRTGEKVFLECVQDMDHENMFWYRQDPGLGLRLIYFSYDVKMKEKGDIPEGYSVSREKKERFSLILESASTNQTSMYLCASSQSLQGGNQPQHFGDGTRLSIL.

This chain links TRBV5-1 with TRBJ2-2; tentatively, D is TRBD1 (5 bases). The CDR3 contains 15 residues. In germline, CDR1 is SGHRS, CDR2 YFSETQ. V was shortened by 4 bases and J by 4 bases, with 14 bases between the two germline ends. The CDR3 DNA follows: TGCGCCAGCAGCCCTACAGGAGATCTCACCGGGGAGCTGTTTTTT. Its translation is CASSPTGDLTGELFF.